This TCR beta chain was profiled in a study of patients and donors after allogeneic stem cell transplantation. The CDR3 extends over 13 amino acids. Deletions cut 8 bases from V and 7 bases from J, with 16 bases between. The germline V gene encodes CDR1 SNHLY and CDR2 FYNNEI. TCRdb reanalysed the RT-PCR reads using MiXCR and keeps one entry per CDR3 protein. This repertoire shows about 210,000 distinct CDR3 sequences, about 37% found once; its top ten account for 9.5% to 13%. Input material: blood, either unsorted or a sorted T cell fraction (not recorded which). The genes are TRBV2 and TRBJ2-3; D is possibly TRBD2 (6 bases). The receptor was derived from a human donor who was either an allogeneic HSCT recipient or a stem cell or donor lymphocyte infusion donor (not recorded which). It is not recorded whose cells these are; they may come from a transplant donor. The CDR3 loop reads CASSESGGNTQYF. The CDR3 bases are TGTGCCAGCTCTGAAAGTGGCGGGAATACGCAGTATTTT.